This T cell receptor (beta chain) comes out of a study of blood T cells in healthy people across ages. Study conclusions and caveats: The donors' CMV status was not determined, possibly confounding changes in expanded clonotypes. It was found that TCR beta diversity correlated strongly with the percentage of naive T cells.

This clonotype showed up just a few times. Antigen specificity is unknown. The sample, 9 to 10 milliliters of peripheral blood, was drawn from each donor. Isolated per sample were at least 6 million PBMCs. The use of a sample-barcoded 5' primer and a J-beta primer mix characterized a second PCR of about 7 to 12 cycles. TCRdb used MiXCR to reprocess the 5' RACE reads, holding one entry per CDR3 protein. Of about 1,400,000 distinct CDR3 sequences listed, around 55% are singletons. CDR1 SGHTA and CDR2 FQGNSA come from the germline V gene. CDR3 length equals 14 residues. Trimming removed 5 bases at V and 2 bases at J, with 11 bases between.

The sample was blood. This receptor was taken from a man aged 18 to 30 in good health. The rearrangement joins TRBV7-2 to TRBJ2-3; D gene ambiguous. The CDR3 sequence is CASSPDHSTDTQYF. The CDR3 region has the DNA TGTGCCAGCAGCCCCGACCACTCCACAGATACGCAGTATTTT.